Shown below are 11 T cell receptor beta chains from a single sample sequenced in a study of T cells after somatic rescue of genetic block. Clones were sequenced by immunoSEQ multiplex PCR, and TCRdb holds only the in-frame ones, with some missing. The repertoire has roughly 71,000 clones, around 90% of them found once; the top ten carry approximately 2.7%. Sequenced input: peripheral blood mononuclear cells (PBMCs). The receptors were gathered from a man aged 30 to 39.

J is TRBJ1-1 and V is TRBV11-2; 7 bases line up with TRBD1. V was pared by 1 base and J by 4 bases, with 18 bases of the junction left unmatched. The CDR3 runs to 19 residues. From germline, CDR1 is SGHAT and CDR2 FQNNGV. This CDR3 is CASSLGHLRRGPRRTEAFF. The CDR3 nucleotides are TGTGCCAGCAGCTTAGGCCACTTGCGTAGGGGGCCGCGCCGCACTGAAGCTTTCTTT.

This sequence joins TRBV11-2 and TRBJ2-2; no firm D call. In germline, CDR1 is SGHAT, CDR2 FQNNGV. The CDR3 length is 15 residues. The V end lost 6 bases, the J end lost 1 base, and 12 bases lay between the germline ends. CDR3: CASRLAWRNTGELFF. CDR3 nucleotides: TGTGCCAGCAGACTCGCCTGGCGGAACACCGGGGAGCTGTTTTTT.

The rearrangement joins TRBV6-6 to TRBJ2-5; 8 nucleotides line up with TRBD2. The ends lost 6 bases at V and 0 bases at J; junction bases unmatched: 3. The CDR3 consists of 14 residues. CDR1 and CDR2 (germline): MNHNY, SVGAGI (reference sequence). This CDR3 is CASRMTSDQETQYF. The CDR3 coding sequence is TGTGCCAGCAGAATGACTAGCGACCAAGAGACCCAGTACTTC.

The chain combines TRBV9 with TRBJ2-2, with D possibly TRBD1 on 5 matching bases. Germline V CDR1 and CDR2: SGDLS, YYNGEE. Deletions cut 4 bases from V and 0 bases from J, with 10 bases between. The CDR3 length is 15 residues. The CDR3 bases are TGTGCCAGCAGCTCCCGCAGGGCGAACACCGGGGAGCTGTTTTTT. This translates into CASSSRRANTGELFF.

The CDR3 DNA sequence: TGTGCCACCAGCACCAGGATCAATCAGCCCCAGCATTTT. This sequence encodes CATSTRINQPQHF. The chain carries TRBV15 and TRBJ1-5; D unresolved. V was cut by 4 bases and J by 3 bases, with 7 bases left in between. This CDR3 contains 13 residues. Germline CDR1 LNHNV, CDR2 YYDKDF (reference sequence).

The gene calls are TRBV27 and TRBJ2-1; no clear D gene. V dropped 1 base and J dropped 2 bases, with 15 bases sitting between them. This CDR3 is built from 17 residues. Per germline, CDR1 MNHEY and CDR2 SMNVEV (reference sequence). The CDR3 protein is CASSLYVSSVAYNEQFF. CDR3 in DNA: TGTGCCAGCAGTTTATACGTCAGTTCTGTTGCCTACAATGAGCAGTTCTTC.

This chain connects TRBV6-6 to TRBJ2-7; TRBD2 matches 9 bases. The germline CDR1 and CDR2 sequences are MNHNY and SVGAGI (reference sequence). This CDR3 has 15 residues. The junction had 7 bases not matched to a gene; V was cut back by 5 bases and J by 2 bases. CDR3 nucleotide sequence: TGTGCCAGCAGTCCGAGGACTAGCGACCCCTACGAGCAGTACTTC. It translates to CASSPRTSDPYEQYF.

CDR3 sequence reads: CASSQDRSGRLPLHF. The CDR3 bases are TGTGCCAGCAGCCAAGATCGTTCAGGGAGATTACCCCTCCACTTT. This chain joins TRBV4-2 and TRBJ1-6, with a possible D match to TRBD1 (5 bases). The CDR3 is 15 residues long. Germline V gene sequence: CDR1 LGHNA, CDR2 YNFKEQ. Trimming stripped 0 bases from V and 12 bases from J, with 15 bases between.

This rearrangement joins TRBV19 to TRBJ2-7; a possible D gene is TRBD1 (5 bases). Germline CDR1 and CDR2: LNHDA and SQIVND (reference sequence). Trimming left V 0 bases short and J 3 bases short, with 9 bases between. This CDR3 is 14 amino acids long. The CDR3 spells CASSIDQGNYEQYF. In DNA form, the CDR3 reads TGTGCCAGTAGTATAGATCAGGGCAACTACGAGCAGTACTTC.

V usage is TRBV10-2 and J usage is TRBJ1-1; no firm D call. The CDR3 is 11 amino acids. Germline V gives CDR1 WSHSY, CDR2 SAAADI. Trimming stripped 2 bases from V and 8 bases from J, with 6 bases between. CDR3: CASSENGEAFF. As DNA, the CDR3 is TGCGCCAGCAGTGAGAACGGGGAAGCTTTCTTT.

V is TRBV4-1 and J is TRBJ2-3, with 7 nucleotides matching TRBD2. This CDR3 is 15 amino acids long. The ends lost 4 bases at V and 4 bases at J; junction bases unmatched: 8. CDR1 is MGHRA and CDR2 is YSYEKL in the germline V gene. The CDR3 loop reads CASSPLSGEADTQYF. The DNA for the CDR3 is TGCGCCAGCAGCCCCCTGAGCGGGGAAGCAGATACGCAGTATTTT.